The TCR beta chain described here comes from a study of beta chain features in type 1 diabetes. As every portion of the isolated RNA was reverse transcribed, the sequencing read expressed TCRB transcripts. Sequencing used immunoSEQ multiplex PCR; TCRdb keeps in-frame clones, though not all of them. The sample shows about 620,000 clones, around 16% of them seen only once. The CDR3 contains 14 residues. V lost 2 bases and J lost 6; bases outside the gene matches: 7. CDR1 SGDLS and CDR2 YYNGEE come from the germline V gene. This chain uses TRBV9 with TRBJ1-1, with 7 bases fitting TRBD1. This clonotype originated in a man between 18 and 29 years old in good health. Sequencing was performed on naive CD4+ T cells from blood. The CDR3 is CASSVAGQGAEAFF. The DNA of the CDR3 is TGTGCCAGCAGCGTGGCGGGGCAGGGGGCTGAAGCTTTCTTT. Full variable domain (outside the CDR3, taken from reference TRBV9 and TRBJ1-1): DSGVTQTPKHLITATGQRVTLRCSPRSGDLSVYWYQQSLDQGLQFLIQYYNGEERAKGNILERFSAQQFPDLHSELNLSSLELGDSALYFCASSVAGQGAEAFFGQGTRLTVV.